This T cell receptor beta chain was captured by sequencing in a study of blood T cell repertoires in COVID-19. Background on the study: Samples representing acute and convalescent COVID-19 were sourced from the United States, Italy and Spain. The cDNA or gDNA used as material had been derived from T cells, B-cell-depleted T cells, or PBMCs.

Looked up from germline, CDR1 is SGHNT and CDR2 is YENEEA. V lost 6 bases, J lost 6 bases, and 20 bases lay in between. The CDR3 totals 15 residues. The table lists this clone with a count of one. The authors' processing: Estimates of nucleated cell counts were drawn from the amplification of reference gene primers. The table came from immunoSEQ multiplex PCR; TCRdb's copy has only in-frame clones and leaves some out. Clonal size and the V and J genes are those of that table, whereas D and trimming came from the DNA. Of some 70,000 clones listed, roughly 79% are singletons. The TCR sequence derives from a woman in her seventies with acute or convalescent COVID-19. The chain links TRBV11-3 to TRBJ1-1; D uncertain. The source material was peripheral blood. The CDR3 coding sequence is TGTGCCAGCAGTCCCGAGGGCCTTTCCAGATCTGAAGCTTTCTTT. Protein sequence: CASSPEGLSRSEAFF. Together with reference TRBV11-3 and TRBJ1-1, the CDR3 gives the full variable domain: EAGVVQSPRYKIIEKKQPVAFWCNPISGHNTLYWYLQNLGQGPELLIRYENEEAVDDSQLPKDRFSAERLKGVDSTLKIQPAELGDSAVYLCASSPEGLSRSEAFFGQGTRLTVV.